These 32 T cell receptor beta chains were sequenced from one sample in a study of OX40 agonist ivuxolimab in advanced cancers. The method was immunoSEQ multiplex PCR; TCRdb's version includes in-frame clones alone and lacks a portion of them. The data contain some 72,000 clones, more than 80% of them singletons. This specimen was CD4+ or CD8+ T cells sorted from blood, taken in a trial of the OX40 agonist ivuxolimab. Receptor source: an adult with an advanced solid tumor such as melanoma, head and neck, liver or kidney cancer.

The rearrangement links TRBV11-2 to TRBJ1-1, with D unclear. This CDR3 is built from 14 residues. The germline gives CDR1 SGHAT, CDR2 FQNNGV. The germline V and J ends were trimmed by 1 base and 0 bases, with 6 bases remaining between them. CDR3 nucleotide sequence: TGTGCCAGCAGCTTAGCACGGATGAACACTGAAGCTTTCTTT. Its protein is CASSLARMNTEAFF.

The chain uses TRBV28 and TRBJ1-2, with TRBD1 identical over 7 bases. The V segment lost 5 bases and the J segment 5 bases; nucleotides outside the gene matches: 8. Germline-derived CDR1 and CDR2 are MDHEN and SYDVKM. The CDR3 contains 14 residues. Here the CDR3 reads CASSPGDSLYGYTF. The CDR3, as DNA: TGTGCCAGCAGTCCGGGGGACAGCCTGTATGGCTACACCTTC.

This rearrangement joins TRBV30 to TRBJ1-4; D ambiguous. Trimming removed 0 bases at V and 5 bases at J, with 7 bases between. The CDR3 contains 13 residues. In germline, CDR1 is GTSNPN, CDR2 SVGIG (reference sequence). The CDR3 is CAWSVQGNEKLFF. DNA of the CDR3: TGTGCCTGGAGTGTACAAGGGAATGAAAAACTGTTTTTT.

The DNA for the CDR3 is TGCGCCAGCAGCCAATACTACTCTGATACGCAGTATTTT. This sequence encodes CASSQYYSDTQYF. The chain recombines TRBV4-1 with TRBJ2-3; D is undetermined. The CDR3 has 13 amino acids. The V gene lost 2 bases and the J gene lost 6 bases, with 9 bases spanning the gap. Germline CDR1 reads MGHRA; CDR2 reads YSYEKL.

The chain employs TRBV7-9 and TRBJ2-1; 7 bases line up with TRBD1. The junction had 4 bases not matched to a gene; V was cut back by 1 base and J by 13 bases. This CDR3 spans 12 amino acids. Germline lookup yields CDR1 SEHNR and CDR2 FQNEAQ (reference sequence). DNA for the CDR3: TGTGCCAGCAGCTTAGAAACAGGGGTACAGTTCTTC. Translated: CASSLETGVQFF. Drawing the rest from reference TRBV7-9 and TRBJ2-1, the complete variable domain is DTGVSQNPRHKITKRGQNVTFRCDPISEHNRLYWYRQTLGQGPEFLTYFQNEAQLEKSRLLSDRFSAERPKGSFSTLEIQRTEQGDSAMYLCASSLETGVQFFGPGTRLTVL.

The chain uses TRBV5-6 and TRBJ2-7; 11 bases line up with TRBD1. The length of the CDR3 is 15 residues. V was pared by 4 bases and J by 5 bases, with 8 bases of the junction left unmatched. The germline V gene has CDR1 SGHDT and CDR2 YYEEEE. The CDR3 region is CASSRPGTGGNEQYF. Here the CDR3 DNA reads TGTGCCAGCAGCCGGCCCGGGACAGGGGGTAACGAGCAGTACTTC.

V and J are TRBV10-3 and TRBJ2-7, with D tentatively TRBD1 (6 bases). Trimming pared 8 bases from V and 7 bases from J, leaving 24 bases between. Germline V lookup: CDR1 ENHRY, CDR2 SYGVKD. The CDR3 length is 15 residues. The CDR3 loop is CAIAPTGPLIGEQYF. CDR3 DNA sequence: TGTGCCATCGCTCCGACAGGCCCCCTAATAGGGGAGCAGTACTTC.

The chain links TRBV19 to TRBJ1-1, with 8 positions matching TRBD1. The CDR3 contains 15 residues. V lost 9 bases, J lost 2 bases, and 11 bases stayed unmatched. Germline assignment: CDR1 LNHDA and CDR2 SQIVND (reference sequence). The CDR3 bases are TGTGCCAGCGGGTCCGAGACAGGGGACAACACTGAAGCTTTCTTT. It translates to CASGSETGDNTEAFF.

The V call is TRBV4-2, the J call TRBJ2-3; 12 nucleotides line up with TRBD2. This CDR3 is built from 19 residues. The germline V gene has CDR1 LGHNA and CDR2 YNFKEQ. The junction had 8 bases not matched to a gene; V was cut back by 1 base and J by 0 bases. This CDR3 is CASSQVALAGGLSTDTQYF. DNA for the CDR3: TGTGCCAGCAGCCAAGTTGCACTAGCGGGAGGCCTTAGCACAGATACGCAGTATTTT.

This clone was counted a single time. This chain connects TRBV9 to TRBJ2-3, with D perhaps TRBD1 (5 bases). The CDR3 consists of 15 residues. The germline gives CDR1 SGDLS, CDR2 YYNGEE. V shed 0 bases and J shed 4 bases, with 12 bases lying between them. The CDR3 loop reads CASSVALGASDTQYF. The CDR3, as DNA: TGTGCCAGCAGCGTAGCCCTAGGGGCGTCAGATACGCAGTATTTT. Drawing the rest from reference TRBV9 and TRBJ2-3, the complete variable domain is DSGVTQTPKHLITATGQRVTLRCSPRSGDLSVYWYQQSLDQGLQFLIQYYNGEERAKGNILERFSAQQFPDLHSELNLSSLELGDSALYFCASSVALGASDTQYFGPGTRLTVL.

This chain joins TRBV6-5 and TRBJ1-1; a possible D gene is TRBD1 (6 bases). V gave up 4 bases and J gave up 5 bases, with 17 bases separating them. In germline, CDR1 is MNHEY, CDR2 SVGAGI. The CDR3 has 15 amino acids. The CDR3 DNA reads TGTGCCAGCAGTTCCCCTGCGGGGGCTGGGACTGAAGCTTTCTTT. Translating it yields CASSSPAGAGTEAFF.

The chain couples TRBV11-2 to TRBJ1-1; TRBD1 might be the D (5 bases). The CDR3 spans 16 residues. V was pared by 2 bases and J by 4 bases, with 17 bases between. CDR1 and CDR2 (germline): SGHAT, FQNNGV. The CDR3 sequence: CASSLLDSLSSTEAFF. DNA of the CDR3: TGTGCCAGCAGCTTATTAGACAGCTTATCGTCCACTGAAGCTTTCTTT.

V and J are TRBV7-2 and TRBJ2-1; 7 bases align to TRBD2. The V segment lost 1 base and the J segment 7 bases; nucleotides outside the gene matches: 10. There are 16 residues in the CDR3. Germline lookup yields CDR1 SGHTA and CDR2 FQGNSA. The CDR3 DNA sequence: TGTGCCAGCAGCTTAGTGGCTAGCGGTGGCGGGAATGAGCAGTTCTTC. It encodes CASSLVASGGGNEQFF.

This rearrangement joins TRBV28 to TRBJ1-5, with D maybe TRBD1 (5 bases). Germline values: CDR1 MDHEN, CDR2 SYDVKM. The CDR3 is 15 amino acids. Trimming removed 3 bases from V and 2 bases from J, with 11 bases in between. CDR3 nucleotide sequence: TGTGCCAGCAGTTTTAGGGGATCAGGCAATCAGCCCCAGCATTTT. This encodes CASSFRGSGNQPQHF.

This clone was detected a few times. J is TRBJ1-5 and V is TRBV7-9; no firm D call. Germline V CDR1 and CDR2: SEHNR, FQNEAQ (reference sequence). The ends were cut back, 5 bases at V and 4 bases at J, with 12 bases in the middle. This CDR3 is built from 14 residues. This CDR3 is CASSKNRSNQPQHF. For the CDR3, the DNA is TGTGCCAGCAGCAAGAATAGATCTAATCAGCCCCAGCATTTT.

This chain connects TRBV28 to TRBJ2-5; a weak D match, TRBD2 (5 bases). This CDR3 spans 14 amino acids. From germline, CDR1 is MDHEN and CDR2 SYDVKM. The V end lost 5 bases, the J end lost 5 bases, and 15 bases lay between the germline ends. In nucleotides, the CDR3 is TGTGCCAGCAGTGAGTCTCGGGGTGGGGAGACCCAGTACTTC. Protein sequence: CASSESRGGETQYF.

V gene TRBV6-1 combines with J gene TRBJ1-2; no reliable D call. The CDR3 is 14 amino acids. Germline assignment: CDR1 MNHNS and CDR2 SASEGT. V was clipped by 7 bases and J by 4 bases, with 16 bases between them. CDR3 DNA: TGTGCCAGCACCTTCCGTGTAGGTGGCTATGGCTACACCTTC. Translating it yields CASTFRVGGYGYTF.

This clone has a single count. The rearrangement uses TRBV2 and TRBJ1-6; 7 positions match TRBD1. Germline values: CDR1 SNHLY, CDR2 FYNNEI. There are 19 residues in the CDR3. The V and J ends lost 0 bases and 2 bases, in that order; junction bases with no gene match: 10. CDR3 bases: TGTGCCAGCAGTGAAGCGGGCAGGGGGAGTGCCCCCTATAATTCACCCCTCCACTTT. Translation gives CASSEAGRGSAPYNSPLHF.

The CDR3 protein is CASSLGEQGSGNTIYF. The CDR3 DNA reads TGCGCCAGCAGCTTGGGGGAACAGGGGTCTGGAAACACCATATATTTT. This sequence joins TRBV5-1 and TRBJ1-3; 7 nucleotides match TRBD1. With V trimmed by 0 bases and J by 1 base, 4 bases remained unmatched. The CDR3 extends over 16 amino acids. Germline V lookup: CDR1 SGHRS, CDR2 YFSETQ.

In DNA, the CDR3 is TGCGCCAGCAGCTTAGGGCAGGGAGGCATTCAGTACTTC. Protein: CASSLGQGGIQYF. V and J are TRBV5-1 and TRBJ2-4; D possibly corresponds to TRBD2 (6 bases). Trimming removed 2 bases from V and 9 bases from J, with 12 bases in between. Germline-derived CDR1 and CDR2 are SGHRS and YFSETQ. The length of the CDR3 is 13 residues.

This chain uses TRBV10-2 with TRBJ2-1, with no clear D. Germline loops: CDR1 WSHSY, CDR2 SAAADI. This CDR3 comprises 11 residues. The V end was cut by 3 bases, the J end by 10 bases, with 7 bases between. For the CDR3, the DNA is TGCGCCAGCAGTGAATACCTGGAGCAGTTCTTC. Amino acid sequence: CASSEYLEQFF.

This chain links TRBV6-5 with TRBJ1-6, with D maybe TRBD1 (6 bases). CDR1 MNHEY and CDR2 SVGAGI come from the germline V gene. Trimming took 4 bases from V and 4 from J, leaving 14 bases between them. The CDR3 is made up of 16 amino acids. The CDR3 spells CASSSDPTGYNSPLHF. Written as DNA, the CDR3 is TGTGCCAGCAGTTCTGACCCCACAGGGTATAATTCACCCCTCCACTTT.

The chain links TRBV6-6 to TRBJ1-4; no clear D. CDR1 is MNHNY, CDR2 SVGAGI, per germline (reference sequence). The V end lost 4 bases, the J end lost 5 bases, and 11 bases lay between the germline ends. This CDR3 region has 14 residues. The DNA of the CDR3 is TGTGCCAGCAGTTCCTCCGGGATAAATGAAAAACTGTTTTTT. It encodes CASSSSGINEKLFF.

The chain couples TRBV5-1 to TRBJ2-3; 8 bases fit TRBD1. There are 15 residues in the CDR3. Germline CDR1 SGHRS, CDR2 YFSETQ. Trimming removed 1 base from V and 4 bases from J; junction bases left unmatched: 5. The CDR3 DNA follows: TGCGCCAGCAGCTTGCAGGGGGCAGGGGCAGATACGCAGTATTTT. Its translation is CASSLQGAGADTQYF.

The chain recombines TRBV4-1 with TRBJ2-5; 10 bases align to TRBD1. Per the germline V gene, CDR1 is MGHRA and CDR2 is YSYEKL. V was clipped by 4 bases and J by 1 base; unmatched bases: 12. The length of the CDR3 is 18 residues. The CDR3 spells CASSRGMAGQGPQETQYF. CDR3 coding DNA: TGCGCCAGCAGCCGGGGGATGGCGGGACAGGGGCCCCAAGAGACCCAGTACTTC.

V gene TRBV5-1 combines with J gene TRBJ2-2, with a weak D call TRBD2 (6 bases). The CDR3 loop spans 16 amino acids. The V end lost 4 bases, the J end lost 5 bases, and 18 bases lay between the germline ends. Germline V gene sequence: CDR1 SGHRS, CDR2 YFSETQ. CDR3 amino acids: CASSPRDGGGTGELFF. CDR3 bases: TGCGCCAGCAGCCCACGGGACGGGGGAGGAACCGGGGAGCTGTTTTTT.

Regarding this clone: One end of the junction fails to match germline, which may point to a read error. The genes are TRBV5-1 and TRBJ1-6, with TRBD1 as a possible D gene (6 bases). The CDR3 has 15 amino acids. Germline V CDR1 and CDR2: SGHRS, YFSETQ. This CDR3 reads CASRLGDTENSPLHF. DNA for the CDR3: TGCGCCAGCAGGTTGGGGGACACGGAAAATTCACCCCTCCACTTT.

This clone has a handful of counts. This rearrangement joins TRBV13 to TRBJ1-2; weak D call: TRBD1 (6 bases). Trimming pared 4 bases from V and 4 bases from J, leaving 16 bases between. The CDR3 length is 15 residues. The germline V gene encodes CDR1 PRHDT and CDR2 FYEKMQ (reference sequence). The CDR3 protein is CASSSRRGGLYGYTF. CDR3 nucleotides: TGTGCCAGCAGCTCCCGGCGGGGGGGCCTCTATGGCTACACCTTC.

DNA for the CDR3: TGTGCCAGCAGCCCCGGGACATACTACGAGCAGTACTTC. Protein: CASSPGTYYEQYF. The gene calls are TRBV9 and TRBJ2-5; D possibly corresponds to TRBD1 (6 bases). Judging by the DNA end, TRBJ2-7 fits better; the J call may be wrong. The CDR3 is 13 residues long. Germline V gene data show CDR1 as SGDLS and CDR2 as YYNGEE.

The chain uses TRBV12-5 and TRBJ2-5, with D possibly matching TRBD1 (5 bases). The V and J ends lost 4 bases and 1 base respectively, with 7 bases between them. The CDR3 sequence is 13 residues long. CDR1 LGHNT and CDR2 FRNRAP come from the germline V gene. The CDR3 loop is CASGWGSQETQYF. CDR3 nucleotides: TGTGCTAGTGGTTGGGGCAGCCAAGAGACCCAGTACTTC.

The rearrangement links TRBV18 to TRBJ1-2; a weak D match, TRBD1 (5 bases). Germline CDR1 reads KGHSH; CDR2 reads LQKENI. The CDR3 spans 14 residues. V lost 3 bases and J lost 5, with 13 bases in between. This CDR3 is CASSPARDGYGYTF. CDR3 coding DNA: TGTGCCAGCTCACCCGCCAGGGATGGGTATGGCTACACCTTC.

This chain connects TRBV10-3 to TRBJ2-5; tentative D call: TRBD2 (5 bases). Trimming removed 3 bases from V and 4 bases from J, with 12 bases in between. Germline-derived CDR1 and CDR2 are ENHRY and SYGVKD. The CDR3 sequence is 14 residues long. The CDR3 spells CAISDLRGGETQYF. The CDR3 bases are TGTGCCATCAGTGATTTGAGAGGAGGAGAGACCCAGTACTTC.